Below are 21 T cell receptor beta chains sequenced from a single sample in a study of CD8 T cells in ankylosing spondylitis. TCRdb re-called the 5' RACE reads with MiXCR, one entry per CDR3 protein. The sample yields about 220,000 distinct CDR3 sequences, under 30% seen once. Sequencing input: blood, either unsorted or a sorted T cell fraction (not recorded which). The receptors were sampled from a male donor with ankylosing spondylitis or in good health (not recorded which).

The chain is built from TRBV5-1 and TRBJ2-1; no clear D gene. Germline loops: CDR1 SGHRS, CDR2 YFSETQ. Trimming removed 4 bases at V and 0 bases at J, with 8 bases between. The CDR3 is made up of 14 amino acids. The CDR3 protein is CASSPTTSYNEQFF. CDR3 in DNA: TGCGCCAGCAGCCCGACAACCTCCTACAATGAGCAGTTCTTC.

The chain couples TRBV12-3 or TRBV12-4 to TRBJ2-6; no clear D gene. The length of the CDR3 is 14 residues. The germline V and J ends were trimmed by 7 bases and 3 bases, with 10 bases remaining between them. The CDR3: CASTPSGGANVLTF. The CDR3 nucleotides read TGTGCCAGCACCCCCTCGGGTGGGGCCAACGTCCTGACTTTC.

This clonotype was counted ten times or more. The chain is built from TRBV12-3 or TRBV12-4 and TRBJ1-6; 7 bases line up with TRBD1. The CDR3 loop spans 14 amino acids. Trimming cost V 7 bases and J 6 bases; bases outside gene matches: 6. CDR3: CASTGGIFNSPLHF. The CDR3 coding sequence is TGTGCCAGCACAGGGGGAATATTTAATTCACCCCTCCACTTT.

The genes are TRBV20-1 and TRBJ2-1, with 9 bases matching TRBD1. Germline-derived CDR1 and CDR2 are DFQATT and SNEGSKA (reference sequence). The trim removed 4 bases at V and 7 bases at J, leaving 17 bases unmatched. CDR3 size: 17 residues. The CDR3, as DNA: TGCAGTGCTACCGGGACAGGGTCTTTGGAGGCGTTTAATGAGCAGTTCTTC. This encodes CSATGTGSLEAFNEQFF.

This clonotype was found a few times. This sequence joins TRBV29-1 and TRBJ2-1, with D tentatively TRBD2 (6 bases). The CDR3 has 13 residues. CDR1 is SQVTM, CDR2 ANQGSEA, per germline. The ends were cut back, 4 bases at V and 2 bases at J, with 9 bases in the middle. This CDR3 reads CSVASDPYNEQFF. In DNA form, the CDR3 reads TGCAGCGTTGCTAGCGACCCCTACAATGAGCAGTTCTTC.

There are many counts of this clonotype. This chain links TRBV20-1 with TRBJ2-1; a weak D match, TRBD1 (6 bases). The CDR3 is 15 amino acids. V was clipped by 1 base and J by 4 bases, with 14 bases between them. In germline, CDR1 is DFQATT, CDR2 SNEGSKA (reference sequence). In DNA form, the CDR3 reads TGCAGTGCTAGAGTGGCAGGGGCAGGATACAATGAGCAGTTCTTC. The encoded protein is CSARVAGAGYNEQFF.

In its sample, this clonotype was seen a few times. V gene TRBV5-5 combines with J gene TRBJ1-5; no firm D call. V lost 0 bases, J lost 3 bases, and 10 bases lay in between. From germline, CDR1 is SGHKS and CDR2 YYEKEE (reference sequence). The CDR3 contains 15 residues. This CDR3 is CASSLALELNQPQHF. The CDR3 DNA reads as TGTGCCAGCAGCTTGGCCCTTGAACTCAATCAGCCCCAGCATTTT. The full variable domain, its missing parts supplied by reference TRBV5-5 and TRBJ1-5, is DAGVTQSPTHLIKTRGQQVTLRCSPISGHKSVSWYQQVLGQGPQFIFQYYEKEERGRGNFPDRFSARQFPNYSSELNVNALLLGDSALYLCASSLALELNQPQHFGDGTRLSIL.

The chain has TRBV20-1 and TRBJ2-7; maybe TRBD1 (6 bases). CDR1 and CDR2 (germline): DFQATT, SNEGSKA (reference sequence). V gave up 3 bases and J gave up 6 bases, with 9 bases separating them. This CDR3 is 11 amino acids long. Written as DNA, the CDR3 is TGCAGTGCTAGGGGACAAGGCGAGCAGTACTTC. Residues: CSARGQGEQYF.

The chain couples TRBV7-3 to TRBJ2-1, with unresolved D. Trimming pared 1 base from V and 3 bases from J, leaving 10 bases between. Germline V gives CDR1 SGHTA, CDR2 FQGTGA. The CDR3 is made up of 15 amino acids. CDR3 bases: TGTGCCAGCAGCTTAATGGCTCCCGACTACAATGAGCAGTTCTTC. It encodes CASSLMAPDYNEQFF.

This chain links TRBV5-1 with TRBJ2-2; weak D call: TRBD2 (7 bases). V dropped 3 bases and J dropped 2 bases, with 14 bases sitting between them. CDR3 length: 16 amino acids. CDR1 and CDR2 from the germline V gene are SGHRS and YFSETQ. The CDR3 sequence is CASSSFGGPNTGELFF. The CDR3 coding sequence is TGCGCCAGCAGCTCATTCGGGGGGCCTAACACCGGGGAGCTGTTTTTT.

This clonotype was found many times. The rearrangement uses TRBV5-5 and TRBJ1-6; 7 positions agree with TRBD1. Germline lookup yields CDR1 SGHKS and CDR2 YYEKEE (reference sequence). This CDR3 region has 16 residues. Losses at the gene ends were 4 bases for V and 6 bases for J; bases not matched to a gene: 10. The CDR3 nucleotides read TGTGCCAGCAGCCTGACCCCGGGACAGACTAATTCACCCCTCCACTTT. Translation: CASSLTPGQTNSPLHF.

The chain combines TRBV5-5 with TRBJ2-7; D is undetermined. The V gene lost 4 bases and the J gene lost 5 bases, with 10 bases spanning the gap. CDR3 length: 12 amino acids. Germline CDR1 reads SGHKS; CDR2 reads YYEKEE (reference sequence). The CDR3 bases are TGTGCCAGCAGCCGAAATTTTGACGAGCAGTACTTC. This translates into CASSRNFDEQYF.

Many counts were recorded for this clonotype. V usage is TRBV20-1 and J usage is TRBJ2-3, with unresolved D. Germline lookup yields CDR1 DFQATT and CDR2 SNEGSKA (reference sequence). This CDR3 has 11 amino acids. The V end was cut by 6 bases, the J end by 5 bases, with 9 bases between. The CDR3 spells CSAPPRDTQYF. The CDR3 bases are TGCAGTGCCCCCCCCAGAGATACGCAGTATTTT.

This clonotype was counted many times. The CDR3 coding sequence is TGTGCCAGCAGCAAAGGACAGGGGCTTCGTCGGTACGAGCAGTACTTC. Translating it yields CASSKGQGLRRYEQYF. The chain is built from TRBV11-2 and TRBJ2-7; TRBD1 matches at 9 bases. J lost 4 bases, V lost 5 bases, and 12 bases had no gene match. There are 16 residues in the CDR3. The V gene's germline CDR1 is SGHAT and CDR2 FQNNGV.

Many counts were recorded for this clonotype. The CDR3 region is CARKLRDRGRVPATQYF. The CDR3 nucleotides read TGTGCCAGAAAACTCCGGGACAGGGGGCGGGTGCCAGCTACGCAGTATTTT. V usage is TRBV7-2 and J usage is TRBJ2-3; the match to TRBD1 covers 12 bases. CDR1 is SGHTA, CDR2 FQGNSA, per germline. The CDR3 runs 17 residues. Trimming at V came to 9 bases and at J to 8 bases, leaving 18 bases not matched to a gene. The full variable domain, its missing parts supplied by reference TRBV7-2 and TRBJ2-3, is GAGVSQSPSNKVTEKGKDVELRCDPISGHTALYWYRQSLGQGLEFLIYFQGNSAPDKSGLPSDRFSAERTGGSVSTLTIQRTQQEDSAVYLCARKLRDRGRVPATQYFGPGTRLTVL.

This chain uses TRBV4-2 with TRBJ1-5; D perhaps matches TRBD1 (6 bases). Germline V gene data show CDR1 as LGHNA and CDR2 as YNFKEQ. The CDR3 totals 15 residues. V dropped 4 bases and J dropped 7 bases, with 17 bases sitting between them. CDR3 bases: TGTGCCAGCAGCCTCGAGACAGGCCGTGGACAGCCCCAGCATTTT. Protein sequence: CASSLETGRGQPQHF.

The rearrangement links TRBV5-5 to TRBJ1-1; TRBD1 matches at 10 bases. The germline V gene encodes CDR1 SGHKS and CDR2 YYEKEE (reference sequence). The J segment lost 1 base and the V segment lost 4 bases, leaving 7 bases of the junction unmatched. The CDR3 length is 16 residues. The CDR3 region is CASSLTGTGANTEAFF. DNA of the CDR3: TGTGCCAGCAGCCTTACCGGGACAGGGGCGAACACTGAAGCTTTCTTT. Filled out from reference TRBV5-5 and TRBJ1-1, the complete variable domain reads DAGVTQSPTHLIKTRGQQVTLRCSPISGHKSVSWYQQVLGQGPQFIFQYYEKEERGRGNFPDRFSARQFPNYSSELNVNALLLGDSALYLCASSLTGTGANTEAFFGQGTRLTVV.

This clonotype was observed a few times. This chain connects TRBV6-2 or TRBV6-3 to TRBJ2-1; either TRBD1 or TRBD2 may fit D (5 bases each). V was cut by 6 bases and J by 6 bases, with 24 bases left in between. The CDR3 is 17 amino acids. CDR1 is MNHEY and CDR2 is SVGEGT in the germline V gene. The CDR3 bases are TGTGCCAGCAGCGATGGAAGGGGAAACTATCGGGGCAATGAGCAGTTCTTC. This translates into CASSDGRGNYRGNEQFF.

This clonotype appeared a few times. This chain connects TRBV29-1 to TRBJ2-7; D uncertain. V was pared by 7 bases and J by 3 bases, with 13 bases between. This CDR3 has 12 amino acids. In germline, CDR1 is SQVTM, CDR2 ANQGSEA. The CDR3: CSAKDGNYEQYF. In nucleotides, the CDR3 is TGCAGCGCGAAAGACGGAAACTACGAGCAGTACTTC.

This clonotype was seen at least ten times. The gene calls are TRBV20-1 and TRBJ2-3; weak D call: TRBD2 (6 bases). The V and J ends lost 3 bases and 5 bases respectively, with 12 bases between them. The CDR3 length is 13 residues. Per germline, CDR1 DFQATT and CDR2 SNEGSKA (reference sequence). The CDR3 nucleotides read TGCAGTGCTAGTTGGAGGGCTGGAGATACGCAGTATTTT. Translating gives CSASWRAGDTQYF.

This clonotype was seen once. V gene TRBV20-1 combines with J gene TRBJ2-5, with D possibly matching TRBD1 (6 bases). Trimming removed 4 bases at V and 7 bases at J, with 22 bases between. This CDR3 comprises 15 residues. CDR1 and CDR2 (germline): DFQATT, SNEGSKA (reference sequence). The DNA for the CDR3 is TGCAGTGCTACCAAGACAGGCCCCACGACGGGGACCCAGTACTTC. Translating gives CSATKTGPTTGTQYF.